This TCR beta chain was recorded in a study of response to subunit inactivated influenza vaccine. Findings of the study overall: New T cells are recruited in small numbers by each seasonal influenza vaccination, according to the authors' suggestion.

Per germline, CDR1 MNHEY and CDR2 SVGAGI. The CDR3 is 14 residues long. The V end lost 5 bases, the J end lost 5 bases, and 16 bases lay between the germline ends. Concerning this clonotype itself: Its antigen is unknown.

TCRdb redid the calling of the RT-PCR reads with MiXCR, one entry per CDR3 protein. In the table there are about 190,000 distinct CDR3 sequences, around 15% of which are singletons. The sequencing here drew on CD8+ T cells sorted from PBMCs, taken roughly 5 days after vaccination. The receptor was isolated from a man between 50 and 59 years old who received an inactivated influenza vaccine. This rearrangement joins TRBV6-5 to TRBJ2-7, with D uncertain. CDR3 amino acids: CASSNLLDNHEQYF. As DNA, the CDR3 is TGTGCCAGCAGTAACCTCCTCGACAACCACGAGCAGTACTTC.